This record looks at one T cell receptor beta chain sequence and its context. The V and J ends lost 3 bases and 0 bases respectively, with 15 bases between them. The CDR3 has 17 residues. Germline lookup yields CDR1 MRHNA and CDR2 SNTAGT. The data are from a study of blood T cell repertoires in COVID-19. This table comes from immunoSEQ multiplex PCR, and its TCRdb copy is limited to in-frame clones, with some not included. The sample shows around 100,000 clones, about nine tenths of them seen only once. J is TRBJ2-1 and V is TRBV6-4, with a weak D call TRBD1 (5 bases). The sequencing input was peripheral blood. The TCR sequence derives from a man aged 70-80 years with acute or convalescent COVID-19. DNA for the CDR3: TGTGCCAGCAGTGAAGGGGTCAAGTCGAGCTCCTACAATGAGCAGTTCTTC. It translates to CASSEGVKSSSYNEQFF.